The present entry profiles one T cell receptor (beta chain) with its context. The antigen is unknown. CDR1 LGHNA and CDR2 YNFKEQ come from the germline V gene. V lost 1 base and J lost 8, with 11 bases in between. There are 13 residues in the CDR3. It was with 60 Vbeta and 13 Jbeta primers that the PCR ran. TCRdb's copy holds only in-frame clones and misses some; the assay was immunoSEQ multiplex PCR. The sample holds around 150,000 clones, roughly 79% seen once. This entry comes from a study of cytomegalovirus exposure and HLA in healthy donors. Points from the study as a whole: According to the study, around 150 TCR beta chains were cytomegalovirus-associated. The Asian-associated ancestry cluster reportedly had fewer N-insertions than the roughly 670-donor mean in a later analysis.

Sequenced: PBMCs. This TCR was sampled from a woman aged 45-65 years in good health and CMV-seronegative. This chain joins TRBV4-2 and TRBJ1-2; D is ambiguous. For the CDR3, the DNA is TGTGCCAGCAGCCAAGCCCAGGTCGCGGGCTACACCTTC. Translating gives CASSQAQVAGYTF.